This T cell receptor beta chain comes out of a study of cytomegalovirus exposure and HLA in healthy donors. The ends were cut back, 5 bases at V and 4 bases at J, with 18 bases in the middle. The V gene's germline CDR1 is SGHDT and CDR2 YYEEEE. The CDR3 length is 15 residues. General study results and limits: The authors later found HLA-associated TCR beta chains more clonally expanded than equally common others.

PCR employed 60 Vbeta and 13 Jbeta primers. Per the study methods: As a later analysis found, there were 60 million to 90 million unique TCR beta chains, of which around 9.9 million were shared. This table comes from immunoSEQ multiplex PCR, and its TCRdb copy is limited to in-frame clones, with some not included. Clone size and V and J calls were adopted from that table, with D and trimming inferred from the DNA. The sample consists of about 100,000 clones, roughly 70% of them appearing once. Nominally healthy donors were sampled, though unrecorded immune exposures were likely. Turning to this clone: Antigen unknown.

The V gene is TRBV5-6, the J gene TRBJ2-5; the D gene is possibly TRBD2 (5 bases). The TCR was taken from a man aged 40-49 years in good health and CMV-seropositive. The specimen sequenced was PBMCs. The DNA for the CDR3 is TGTGCCAGCAGTAAGCGAAAGGGCGCGGGAGAGACCCAGTACTTC. It is translated as CASSKRKGAGETQYF.